This is a list of T cell receptor beta chains from one sample in a study of regulatory T cells in long-lasting Graves disease. TCRdb processed the multiplex PCR reads anew with MiXCR; each CDR3 protein has one entry. The sample lists about 540,000 distinct CDR3 sequences; approximately 12% were seen once. The data were also submitted as part of a second study, on T cells in Graves' hyperthyroidism and ophthalmopathy.

Here the sequenced sample was peripheral blood mononuclear cells (PBMCs), taken at new diagnosis, from a patient treated with antithyroid drugs. These receptors were collected from a young man with Graves disease. Each CDR3 is given with its conserved first and last residue. Each record gives: clone size, D gene, J gene, V gene, CDR3 protein, CDR3 DNA. The D gene is left open where the match is weak. The size entry is marked missing in some rows and otherwise reads once, few, many or a size class.

>medium-sized|-|TRBJ2-3|TRBV7-2
CASRLNTDTQYF
TGTGCCAGTCGGCTTAACACAGATACGCAGTATTTT
>many|-|TRBJ1-5|TRBV2
CASRETGFGNQPQHF
TGTGCCAGCAGAGAGACAGGTTTTGGCAATCAGCCCCAGCATTTT
>many|-|TRBJ1-5|TRBV12-3/TRBV12-4
CASSSTNQPQHF
TGTGCCAGCAGCAGCACCAATCAGCCCCAGCATTTT
>few|-|TRBJ1-3|TRBV27
CASSLAGFSGNTIYF
TGTGCCAGCAGTCTCGCAGGATTCTCTGGAAACACCATATATTTT
>many|-|TRBJ1-1|TRBV5-5
CASSSQTDGSTEAFF
TGTGCCAGCAGCTCCCAAACAGATGGTAGCACTGAAGCTTTCTTT
>-|-|TRBJ1-5|TRBV20-1
CSARAPVGDYSNQPQHF
TGCAGTGCTAGAGCCCCTGTTGGAGATTATAGCAATCAGCCCCAGCATTTT
>many|TRBD2|TRBJ2-7|TRBV20-1
CSAREGLGSYEQYF
TGCAGTGCTAGGGAGGGACTAGGCAGCTACGAGCAGTACTTC
>many|TRBD2|TRBJ2-1|TRBV18
CASSPGLAGKDEQFF
TGTGCCAGCTCACCGGGACTAGCGGGAAAAGATGAGCAGTTCTTC
>once|-|TRBJ1-2|TRBV6-5
CASSSQRGPYGYTF
TGTGCCAGCAGTTCACAGCGGGGTCCCTATGGCTACACCTTC
>few|-|TRBJ2-5|TRBV12-3/TRBV12-4
CASRASTAPETQYF
TGTGCCAGCAGGGCTTCGACAGCCCCAGAGACCCAGTACTTC
>many|-|TRBJ1-4|TRBV11-2
CASSLTRDGGEKLFF
TGTGCCAGCAGCTTAACCAGGGATGGGGGTGAAAAACTGTTTTTT
>-|-|TRBJ2-3|TRBV27
CASSSYSWTDSTDTQYF
TGTGCCAGCAGTTCTTACTCCTGGACGGATAGCACAGATACGCAGTATTTT
>few|TRBD1|TRBJ2-4|TRBV10-3
CAISEGQGDDIQYF
TGTGCCATCAGTGAGGGACAGGGGGACGACATTCAGTACTTC
>few|-|TRBJ2-1|TRBV6-1
CASSPTGGNEQFF
TGTGCCAGCAGCCCGACAGGAGGCAATGAGCAGTTCTTC
>many|TRBD1|TRBJ2-7|TRBV7-2
CASSPWTGGGEQYF
TGTGCCAGCAGCCCATGGACAGGGGGCGGGGAGCAGTACTTC
>-|TRBD1|TRBJ2-6|TRBV4-1
CASSQRTGVAGANVLTF
TGCGCCAGCAGCCAGCGGACAGGGGTAGCCGGGGCCAACGTCCTGACTTTC
>many|TRBD2|TRBJ2-1|TRBV9
CASSYGGPSGRAGNEQFF
TGTGCCAGCAGCTACGGGGGGCCTAGCGGGAGGGCAGGCAATGAGCAGTTCTTC
>many|TRBD1|TRBJ1-1|TRBV27
CASSSGQGDEAFF
TGTGCCAGCAGTTCGGGACAGGGAGATGAAGCTTTCTTT
>once|-|TRBJ2-2|TRBV28
CASSFGSSGELFF
TGTGCCAGCAGCTTCGGGAGTTCCGGGGAGCTGTTTTTT
>many|-|TRBJ2-5|TRBV5-6
CASSTWAGETQYF
TGTGCCAGCAGCACCTGGGCGGGGGAGACCCAGTACTTC
>many|-|TRBJ1-2|TRBV24-1
CATSAQSGGNYGYTF
TGTGCCACTTCGGCCCAATCGGGTGGAAACTATGGCTACACCTTC
>few|TRBD1|TRBJ2-7|TRBV6-1
CASGQGVGEQYF
TGTGCCAGCGGACAGGGGGTGGGCGAGCAGTACTTC
>many|-|TRBJ2-2|TRBV12-3/TRBV12-4
CASNRDGIGTGELFF
TGTGCCAGCAATCGCGACGGGATAGGCACCGGGGAGCTGTTTTTT
>few|TRBD2|TRBJ2-1|TRBV19
CASSMRGDYNEQFF
TGTGCCAGTAGTATGCGGGGGGACTACAATGAGCAGTTCTTC
>many|TRBD1|TRBJ1-1|TRBV12-3/TRBV12-4
CASSLGGGRSEAFF
TGTGCCAGCAGTTTAGGAGGGGGCCGGTCTGAAGCTTTCTTT
>many|TRBD1|TRBJ1-4|TRBV3-1
CASSHSQGAGEKLFF
TGTGCCAGCAGCCACTCCCAGGGGGCGGGTGAAAAACTGTTTTTT
>-|TRBD2|TRBJ2-1|TRBV10-3
CAISSEELAGAYNEQFF
TGTGCCATCAGTTCCGAAGAACTAGCGGGAGCCTACAATGAGCAGTTCTTC
>-|TRBD1|TRBJ1-2|TRBV30
CAWSNPRQGAPYGYTF
TGTGCCTGGAGCAACCCAAGACAGGGGGCCCCCTATGGCTACACCTTC
>many|-|TRBJ2-1|TRBV24-1
CATSDKSNEQFF
TGTGCCACCAGTGATAAGAGCAATGAGCAGTTCTTC
>many|-|TRBJ2-7|TRBV12-3/TRBV12-4
CASSRTASHSYEQYF
TGTGCCAGCAGTAGGACCGCTTCCCACTCCTACGAGCAGTACTTC
>many|TRBD2|TRBJ2-1|TRBV20-1
CSASRLAGVSNEQFF
TGCAGTGCGTCGAGACTAGCGGGAGTTTCAAATGAGCAGTTCTTC
>-|-|TRBJ2-1|TRBV25-1
CASSETGERASSYNEQFF
TGTGCCAGCAGTGAGACAGGAGAGCGGGCTAGCTCCTACAATGAGCAGTTCTTC
>many|TRBD2|TRBJ2-7|TRBV2
CAGRPSGPYEQYF
TGTGCCGGGCGGCCTAGCGGACCCTACGAGCAGTACTTC
>once|-|TRBJ1-1|TRBV25-1
CASSESFVQLNTEAFF
TGTGCCAGCAGTGAATCCTTCGTACAACTGAACACTGAAGCTTTCTTT
>many|-|TRBJ1-1|TRBV7-8
CASSLSAYTEAFF
TGTGCCAGCAGCTTATCGGCGTACACTGAAGCTTTCTTT
>few|-|TRBJ2-7|TRBV5-1
CASSPAGPSYEQYF
TGCGCCAGCAGCCCGGCAGGGCCCTCCTACGAGCAGTACTTC
>many|TRBD1|TRBJ2-5|TRBV24-1
CATSDPGTVEETQYF
TGTGCCACCAGTGATCCCGGGACAGTGGAAGAGACCCAGTACTTC
>many|-|TRBJ2-2|TRBV6-1
CASGVGLPAELFF
TGTGCCAGCGGGGTGGGGCTGCCCGCGGAGCTGTTTTTT
>many|-|TRBJ2-2|TRBV7-2
CASSLGGEISGELFF
TGTGCCAGCAGCTTAGGGGGGGAAATAAGCGGGGAGCTGTTTTTT
>-|-|TRBJ1-2|TRBV10-3
CAIGTESYGYTF
TGTGCCATCGGAACCGAAAGCTATGGCTACACCTTC
>-|-|TRBJ1-1|TRBV19
CASRIQGGDTEAFF
TGTGCCAGTAGGATACAGGGAGGCGACACTGAAGCTTTCTTT
>-|TRBD1|TRBJ2-5|TRBV12-3/TRBV12-4
CASSRSGGGKETQYF
TGTGCCAGCAGTCGATCAGGGGGTGGAAAAGAGACCCAGTACTTC
>many|TRBD2|TRBJ2-7|TRBV27
CASTRLAGSYEQYF
TGTGCCAGCACTCGACTAGCCGGGTCCTACGAGCAGTACTTC
>many|-|TRBJ2-7|TRBV5-1
CASSLEGAREEQYF
TGCGCCAGCAGCTTGGAGGGAGCCCGGGAGGAGCAGTACTTC
>many|-|TRBJ2-7|TRBV5-1
CASSLAGGHLYEQYF
TGCGCCAGCAGCTTGGCCGGGGGACACCTTTACGAGCAGTACTTC
>many|-|TRBJ2-1|TRBV3-1
CASSQGGPNEQFF
TGTGCCAGCAGCCAAGGGGGTCCCAATGAGCAGTTCTTC
>few|TRBD2|TRBJ2-3|TRBV20-1
CSARDRGRRVTDTQYF
TGCAGTGCTAGAGATCGCGGGAGACGGGTGACAGATACGCAGTATTTT
>few|TRBD2|TRBJ2-2|TRBV6-5
CASSYALAGGTGELFF
TGTGCCAGCAGTTACGCCCTAGCGGGAGGAACCGGGGAGCTGTTTTTT
>-|TRBD1|TRBJ2-3|TRBV20-1
CSASGTGSTDTQYF
TGCAGTGCTAGCGGGACAGGGAGCACAGATACGCAGTATTTT
>many|TRBD2|TRBJ2-1|TRBV27
CASSSPIAGGPANEQFF
TGTGCCAGCAGTTCCCCGATAGCGGGAGGGCCGGCGAATGAGCAGTTCTTC
>many|TRBD2|TRBJ2-1|TRBV27
CASSPLVAGFFEQFF
TGTGCCAGCAGTCCTTTGGTAGCGGGATTCTTCGAGCAGTTCTTC
>many|TRBD2|TRBJ2-7|TRBV12-3/TRBV12-4
CASSHPLAGGPYEQYF
TGTGCCAGCAGCCATCCACTAGCGGGAGGGCCTTACGAGCAGTACTTC
>many|TRBD2|TRBJ2-7|TRBV13
CASSQRTSVDEQYF
TGTGCCAGCAGCCAGCGGACTAGCGTAGACGAGCAGTACTTC
>many|TRBD2|TRBJ2-5|TRBV6-2/TRBV6-3
CASSDLGAGAETQYF
TGTGCCAGCAGTGACCTTGGAGCGGGAGCCGAGACCCAGTACTTC
>-|TRBD2|TRBJ2-7|TRBV24-1
CATSDRAGANCEQYF
TGTGCCACCAGTGACAGAGCGGGGGCGAACTGCGAGCAGTACTTC
>many|-|TRBJ1-5|TRBV10-3
CAISESGESGPQHF
TGTGCCATCAGTGAGTCCGGTGAATCCGGGCCCCAGCATTTT
>many|TRBD1|TRBJ1-2|TRBV12-3/TRBV12-4
CASHPEITGGYGYTF
TGTGCCAGCCATCCTGAAATTACAGGGGGCTATGGCTACACCTTC
>many|TRBD2|TRBJ2-5|TRBV7-2
CASSWPGGLAGQETQYF
TGTGCCAGCAGCTGGCCCGGTGGCCTAGCGGGACAAGAGACCCAGTACTTC
>few|-|TRBJ1-1|TRBV5-1
CASSATYTEAFF
TGCGCCAGCAGCGCGACCTACACTGAAGCTTTCTTT